This TCR beta chain was captured by sequencing in a study of breast tumors, draining lymph nodes, adjacent tissues. Notes on the study in general: Most tumor T cells seemingly derive from lymph node, then expand in tumor. Data only fit, rather than demonstrated, lymph node origin of most tumor T cells. Compared with lymph nodes, tumors were less diverse; compared with nontumor tissue, more. Compared with basal-like, luminal-like tumors shared significantly more repertoire with nontumor tissue.

This clonotype was seen a few times. Antigen specificity is unknown. MiXCR was run by TCRdb on the multiplex PCR reads, yielding one entry per CDR3 protein. The sample has 20,000 or so distinct CDR3 sequences; roughly 50% are singletons. CDR1 and CDR2 from the germline V gene are SGHTA and FQGTGA. V dropped 2 bases and J dropped 10 bases, with 15 bases sitting between them. This CDR3 contains 15 residues. Sequenced input: breast tumor tissue. The sequence came from a female donor with breast cancer. Some clones in this sample may be carry-over from other donors' samples. The chain uses TRBV7-3 and TRBJ1-6; D not resolved. CDR3 DNA sequence: TGTGCCAGCAGCTTAGAAGCAGTCCCTCGGTCACCCCTCCACTTT. Its translation is CASSLEAVPRSPLHF.